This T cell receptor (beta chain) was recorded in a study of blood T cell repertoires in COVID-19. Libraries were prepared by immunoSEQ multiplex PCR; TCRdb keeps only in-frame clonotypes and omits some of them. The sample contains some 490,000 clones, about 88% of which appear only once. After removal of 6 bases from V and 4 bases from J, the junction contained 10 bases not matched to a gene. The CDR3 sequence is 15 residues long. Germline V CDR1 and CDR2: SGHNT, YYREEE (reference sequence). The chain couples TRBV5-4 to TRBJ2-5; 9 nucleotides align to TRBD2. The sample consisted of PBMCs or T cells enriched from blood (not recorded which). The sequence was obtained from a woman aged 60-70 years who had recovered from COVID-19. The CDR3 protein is CASIKAGGGVETQYF. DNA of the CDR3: TGTGCCAGCATAAAAGCGGGGGGAGGGGTAGAGACCCAGTACTTC. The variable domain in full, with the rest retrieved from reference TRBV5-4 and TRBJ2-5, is ETGVTQSPTHLIKTRGQQVTLRCSSQSGHNTVSWYQQALGQGPQFIFQYYREEENGRGNFPPRFSGLQFPNYSSELNVNALELDDSALYLCASIKAGGGVETQYFGPGTRLLVL.